These 20 T cell receptor beta chains were sequenced from one sample in a study of T cell repertoires in cytomegalovirus infection. No cognate antigen is known for these TCRs. Via MiXCR, TCRdb re-called the reads, giving one row per CDR3 protein. The sample lists about 830,000 distinct CDR3 sequences, approximately 30% seen once, with about an eighth in the top ten. The sequencing here drew on cultured CD8+ T cells from PBMCs, taken from culture after CMV antigen stimulation. The receptors here all came from a human donor in good health (CMV status not recorded). Some clones in this sample may be carry-over from other donors' samples.

This clonotype was counted a few times. This rearrangement joins TRBV19 to TRBJ2-5; D not certain. V shed 1 base and J shed 1 base, with 4 bases lying between them. Germline V lookup: CDR1 LNHDA, CDR2 SQIVND (reference sequence). The length of the CDR3 is 13 residues. DNA of the CDR3: TGTGCCAGTAGTATAGGAATCCAAGAGACCCAGTACTTC. Translated: CASSIGIQETQYF.

This clonotype was detected only a few times. The chain uses TRBV11-2 and TRBJ1-3; D might be TRBD1 (6 bases). The CDR3 length is 18 residues. Germline CDR1 reads SGHAT; CDR2 reads FQNNGV. Trimming cost V 5 bases and J 0 bases, with 20 bases left between them. CDR3 sequence: CASSRPYRDTSSGNTIYF. The DNA of the CDR3 is TGTGCCAGCAGCCGCCCTTACCGGGACACCAGCTCTGGAAACACCATATATTTT.

The V and J genes are TRBV25-1 and TRBJ1-5; the D gene is possibly TRBD1 (6 bases). The CDR3 length is 13 residues. Germline V CDR1 and CDR2: MGHDK, SYGVNS. Trimming cost V 6 bases and J 4 bases, with 10 bases left between them. The DNA for the CDR3 is TGTGCCAGCAGACAGGGCCTGAATCAGCCCCAGCATTTT. Its protein is CASRQGLNQPQHF.

The V call is TRBV12-3 or TRBV12-4, the J call TRBJ1-5, with 9 bases fitting TRBD1. The CDR3 sequence is 14 residues long. V dropped 6 bases and J dropped 6; count of bases not matched to a gene: 6. The CDR3 DNA reads TGTGCCAGCAGGAACGACAGGGGGTTTCAGCCCCAGCATTTT. Protein product: CASRNDRGFQPQHF.

The sample holds a few counts of this clonotype. This chain links TRBV6-5 with TRBJ1-5, with TRBD1 identical over 9 bases. CDR3 length: 16 residues. From germline, CDR1 is MNHEY and CDR2 SVGAGI. V gave up 5 bases and J gave up 5 bases; unmatched junction bases: 10. CDR3 DNA: TGTGCCAGCAGTCCAATCCCTTGGACAGGGGATCAGCCCCAGCATTTT. This sequence encodes CASSPIPWTGDQPQHF.

There are many counts of this clonotype. This chain joins TRBV7-2 and TRBJ1-1; D remains unclear. Germline CDR1 reads SGHTA; CDR2 reads FQGNSA. The V end lost 7 bases, the J end lost 4 bases, and 10 bases lay between the germline ends. The CDR3 covers 12 residues. CDR3 in amino acids: CASTTITTEAFF. The CDR3 DNA sequence: TGTGCCAGCACCACTATAACCACTGAAGCTTTCTTT.

This clonotype was seen more than once but under ten times. This chain connects TRBV27 to TRBJ2-2; possible D gene TRBD2, 6 bases. Deletions cut 7 bases from V and 5 bases from J, with 14 bases between. CDR1 MNHEY and CDR2 SMNVEV come from the germline V gene (reference sequence). The CDR3 loop spans 14 amino acids. CDR3 protein: CASTPGTSTGELFF. The CDR3 DNA reads as TGTGCCAGCACCCCAGGGACTTCAACCGGGGAGCTGTTTTTT.

This rearrangement joins TRBV7-9 to TRBJ1-1, with unresolved D. Trimming stripped 1 base from V and 12 bases from J, with 18 bases between. Germline CDR1 is SEHNR and CDR2 is FQNEAQ (reference sequence). This CDR3 is 14 amino acids long. CDR3 coding DNA: TGTGCCAGCAGCTTAGATTTCCGCAACGCGGGGACTTTCTTT. Residues: CASSLDFRNAGTFF. Full variable domain (outside the CDR3, taken from reference TRBV7-9 and TRBJ1-1): DTGVSQNPRHKITKRGQNVTFRCDPISEHNRLYWYRQTLGQGPEFLTYFQNEAQLEKSRLLSDRFSAERPKGSFSTLEIQRTEQGDSAMYLCASSLDFRNAGTFFGQGTRLTVV.

As to this clonotype: This could be a read error, since a much larger clone is one nucleotide away. The rearrangement uses TRBV6-5 and TRBJ2-3; 14 bases line up with TRBD2. Trimming at V came to 0 bases and at J to 4 bases, leaving 0 bases not matched to a gene. The CDR3 length is 16 residues. Per the germline V gene, CDR1 is MNHEY and CDR2 is SVGAGI. The CDR3 reads CASSYSTSGGADTQYF. In DNA, the CDR3 is TGTGCCAGCAGTTACTCGACTAGCGGGGGGGCAGATACGCAGTATTTT.

In its sample, this clonotype was seen many times. J is TRBJ1-2 and V is TRBV19; 10 bases are shared with TRBD1. Germline V gene lookup returns CDR1 LNHDA and CDR2 SQIVND (reference sequence). Trimming removed 7 bases from V and 3 bases from J; junction bases left unmatched: 2. CDR3 size: 13 residues. CDR3 sequence: CASMGTGDYGYTF. DNA for the CDR3: TGTGCCAGTATGGGGACAGGGGACTATGGCTACACCTTC.

This clonotype has a count of ten or more. V is TRBV2 and J is TRBJ1-5, with unresolved D. The CDR3 is made up of 15 amino acids. Germline CDR1 and CDR2: SNHLY and FYNNEI. Deletions cut 6 bases from V and 0 bases from J, with 12 bases between. DNA of the CDR3: TGTGCCAGCAGCCCACGAGGATATAGCAATCAGCCCCAGCATTTT. Amino acid sequence: CASSPRGYSNQPQHF.

The CDR3 here is CAAAMLQGAPQHF. CDR3 nucleotides: TGTGCCGCAGCCATGTTACAGGGGGCCCCCCAGCATTTT. This chain links TRBV6-1 with TRBJ1-5, with 9 positions matching TRBD1. Trimming took 11 bases from V and 10 from J; bases not matched to a gene: 12. CDR1 and CDR2 (germline): MNHNS, SASEGT. This CDR3 is 13 amino acids long.

This chain joins TRBV6-2 or TRBV6-3 and TRBJ2-7; no clear D gene. The CDR3 length is 13 residues. The V end lost 2 bases, the J end lost 2 bases, and 7 bases lay between the germline ends. CDR1 and CDR2 from the germline V gene are MNHEY and SVGEGT. The CDR3, as DNA: TGTGCCAGCAGTTACGCCAACGCCTACGAGCAGTACGTC. Protein product: CASSYANAYEQYV.

This chain joins TRBV2 and TRBJ1-5; TRBD1 is a possible D gene (5 bases). With 8 bases removed from V and 5 bases from J, the gap between germline ends came to 10 bases. Germline loops: CDR1 SNHLY, CDR2 FYNNEI. The CDR3 has 12 residues. The CDR3 coding sequence is TGTGCCAGCGAGGGGCGGGATCAGCCCCAGCATTTT. It is translated as CASEGRDQPQHF.

The V call is TRBV27, the J call TRBJ1-1, with D possibly TRBD1 on 5 matching bases. V lost 5 bases, J lost 2 bases, and 12 bases lay in between. Germline loops: CDR1 MNHEY, CDR2 SMNVEV (reference sequence). The CDR3 contains 14 residues. In nucleotides, the CDR3 is TGTGCCAGCAGTGCAGGGTTTACCAACACTGAAGCTTTCTTT. Its translation is CASSAGFTNTEAFF.

The table lists this clonotype with a count of one. This chain uses TRBV27 with TRBJ2-1; unclear D gene. The CDR3 contains 15 residues. Germline CDR1 is MNHEY and CDR2 is SMNVEV (reference sequence). V lost 6 bases and J 0 bases, leaving 12 bases between the germline ends. The CDR3 loop reads CASSLDGFSYNEQFF. The DNA for the CDR3 is TGTGCCAGCAGCCTGGACGGATTCTCCTACAATGAGCAGTTCTTC.

This clonotype was observed many times. This chain joins TRBV7-6 and TRBJ2-1; 10 positions agree with TRBD2. V shed 4 bases, J shed 5 bases, and the junction held 2 bases outside the gene matches. This CDR3 contains 14 residues. CDR1 and CDR2 (germline): SGHVS, FNYEAQ. Here the CDR3 reads CASSSGLANNEQFF. The DNA for the CDR3 is TGTGCCAGCAGCTCGGGACTAGCGAACAATGAGCAGTTCTTC.

This clonotype has only a few counts. The rearrangement joins TRBV6-1 to TRBJ2-2; D is possibly TRBD2 (6 bases). Trimming took 4 bases from V and 3 from J, leaving 27 bases between them. The CDR3 totals 20 residues. CDR1 MNHNS and CDR2 SASEGT come from the germline V gene. In nucleotides, the CDR3 is TGTGCCAGCAGTGGATTGACCGGGAGCACCCTTCAGAGTTACACCGGGGAGCTGTTTTTT. Translation: CASSGLTGSTLQSYTGELFF.

V is TRBV20-1 and J is TRBJ2-3; TRBD2 aligns across 12 bases. The ends lost 1 base at V and 0 bases at J; junction bases unmatched: 5. Germline values: CDR1 DFQATT, CDR2 SNEGSKA (reference sequence). The CDR3 runs to 17 residues. The CDR3 spells CSARGTSGESSTDTQYF. CDR3 sequence (DNA): TGCAGTGCTAGAGGGACTAGCGGGGAGTCTAGCACAGATACGCAGTATTTT.

The rearrangement links TRBV28 to TRBJ1-2; D remains ambiguous. V dropped 2 bases and J dropped 4 bases, with 5 bases sitting between them. Germline V gene lookup returns CDR1 MDHEN and CDR2 SYDVKM. There are 12 residues in the CDR3. The CDR3 spells CASSLNSYGYTF. CDR3 sequence (DNA): TGTGCCAGCAGTTTAAACAGCTATGGCTACACCTTC.